These 27 T cell receptor beta chains came from one sample sequenced in a study of T cells expressing NK-cell markers. TCRdb reprocessed the 5' RACE reads, keeping one entry per CDR3 protein, no DNA. This repertoire includes about 410,000 distinct CDR3 sequences. The sequenced sample was blood T cells: a sorted CD56 or NKG2C T cell subset, CD4+ or CD8+ T cells, or bulk PBMC T cells (not recorded which). The source of these receptors is a woman aged 45-59 years in good health.

The chain employs TRBV7-9 and TRBJ2-2; the TRBD1 assignment by TCRdb is unverifiable without DNA. The CDR3 has 12 amino acids. Germline loops: CDR1 SEHNR, CDR2 FQNEAQ (reference sequence). CDR3 region: CASPGDTGELFF.

The chain links TRBV20-1 to TRBJ2-1; the D gene TCRdb calls, TRBD2, cannot be checked with no DNA. Germline assignment: CDR1 DFQATT and CDR2 SNEGSKA (reference sequence). The CDR3 extends over 13 amino acids. The CDR3 sequence: CSASTSYYNEQFF.

V and J are TRBV12-3 or TRBV12-4 and TRBJ2-6; TCRdb reports TRBD1, a call that lacks DNA to check it against. The CDR3 contains 16 residues. This CDR3 is CASSLGHPSGANVLTF.

The rearrangement links TRBV7-2 to TRBJ2-7; TCRdb designates TRBD1, a call that cannot be tested without DNA. The germline V gene encodes CDR1 SGHTA and CDR2 FQGNSA. The CDR3 runs to 15 residues. The CDR3 sequence: CASSPQGLEGYEQYF. Drawing the rest from reference TRBV7-2 and TRBJ2-7, the complete variable domain is GAGVSQSPSNKVTEKGKDVELRCDPISGHTALYWYRQSLGQGLEFLIYFQGNSAPDKSGLPSDRFSAERTGGSVSTLTIQRTQQEDSAVYLCASSPQGLEGYEQYFGPGTRLTVT.

V gene TRBV6-5 combines with J gene TRBJ2-2; there is no DNA to check the TCRdb D call of TRBD2. CDR1 is MNHEY, CDR2 SVGAGI, per germline. The CDR3 length is 16 residues. The CDR3 loop reads CASRYTSGRGTGELFF.

The chain links TRBV7-2 to TRBJ1-1; with no DNA, the TCRdb D assignment of TRBD1 cannot be verified. The CDR3 totals 14 residues. The germline CDR1 and CDR2 sequences are SGHTA and FQGNSA. CDR3 region: CASRLSGGLTEAFF.

The CDR3 here is CATSKEGGQPQHF. V usage is TRBV24-1 and J usage is TRBJ1-5; lacking DNA, the TRBD1 call made by TCRdb goes unchecked. The CDR3 runs to 13 residues. In germline, CDR1 is KGHDR, CDR2 SFDVKD.

The chain employs TRBV27 and TRBJ2-2. Germline CDR1 reads MNHEY; CDR2 reads SMNVEV (reference sequence). The CDR3 runs 14 residues. Here the CDR3 reads CASSKISITGELFF.

The rearrangement joins TRBV7-7 to TRBJ2-3. Germline CDR1 and CDR2: SSHAT and FNYEAQ (reference sequence). The CDR3 length is 15 residues. The CDR3 here is CASSLDIATTDTQYF.

J is TRBJ1-3 and V is TRBV7-8. Germline CDR1 and CDR2: SGHVS and FQNEAQ. The CDR3 contains 13 residues. CDR3 residues: CASTRSPGNTIYF. Full variable domain (missing parts from reference TRBV7-8 and TRBJ1-3): GAGVSQSPRYKVAKRGQDVALRCDPISGHVSLFWYQQALGQGPEFLTYFQNEAQLDKSGLPSDRFFAERPEGSVSTLKIQRTQQEDSAVYLCASTRSPGNTIYFGEGSWLTVV.

The chain couples TRBV5-1 to TRBJ2-7; TCRdb gives TRBD1 as the D gene, but with no DNA this cannot be confirmed. The CDR3 contains 15 residues. The germline CDR1 and CDR2 sequences are SGHRS and YFSETQ. This CDR3 is CASSRRGGETYEQYF.

The chain carries TRBV6-5 and TRBJ2-7; TCRdb picks TRBD2, but there is no DNA to check that call. Germline assignment: CDR1 MNHEY and CDR2 SVGAGI. The CDR3 contains 14 residues. This CDR3 reads CASSPGLASGEQYF.

The chain carries TRBV6-1 and TRBJ2-1; the D gene TCRdb calls, TRBD2, cannot be checked with no DNA. The CDR3 is 15 residues long. Looked up from germline, CDR1 is MNHNS and CDR2 is SASEGT. CDR3 region: CASSEWTSGSDEQFF.

V gene TRBV6-5 combines with J gene TRBJ2-5; TCRdb's D call, TRBD2, is unchecked because there is no DNA. The CDR3 covers 14 residues. Germline loops: CDR1 MNHEY, CDR2 SVGAGI. This CDR3 reads CASGASGFAETQYF.

This rearrangement joins TRBV12-3 or TRBV12-4 to TRBJ1-2; the D call of TRBD1 rests on TCRdb alone, since no DNA is present to check it. This CDR3 contains 15 residues. The CDR3: CASSPYSTGNYGYTF.

The chain uses TRBV6-5 and TRBJ1-4. Germline V CDR1 and CDR2: MNHEY, SVGAGI. CDR3 length: 13 residues. This CDR3 reads CASSWGDGEKLFF.

The CDR3 sequence is CASSSNRGTMNTEAFF. The rearrangement links TRBV6-6 to TRBJ1-1; TCRdb designates TRBD1, a call that cannot be tested without DNA. The CDR3 loop spans 16 amino acids. Germline CDR1 reads MNHNY; CDR2 reads SVGAGI (reference sequence).

The rearrangement links TRBV29-1 to TRBJ2-5; lacking DNA, the TRBD1 call made by TCRdb goes unchecked. From germline, CDR1 is SQVTM and CDR2 ANQGSEA. The CDR3 runs to 14 residues. Here the CDR3 reads CSVWDRGGEETQYF. The entire variable domain, with the rest obtained from reference TRBV29-1 and TRBJ2-5, is as follows: SAVISQKPSRDICQRGTSLTIQCQVDSQVTMMFWYRQQPGQSLTLIATANQGSEATYESGFVIDKFPISRPNLTFSTLTVSNMSPEDSSIYLCSVWDRGGEETQYFGPGTRLLVL.

The V and J genes are TRBV12-3 or TRBV12-4 and TRBJ2-4. The CDR3 runs 12 residues. This CDR3 is CASSFGKNIQYF.

The chain carries TRBV27 and TRBJ2-4; with no DNA, the TCRdb D assignment of TRBD2 cannot be verified. Per germline, CDR1 MNHEY and CDR2 SMNVEV (reference sequence). This CDR3 comprises 17 residues. CDR3 in amino acids: CASSPSEGRVSKNIQYF.

CDR3 loop: CASTLRGWNEQFF. The chain links TRBV5-1 to TRBJ2-1; TCRdb gives TRBD2 as the D gene, but with no DNA this cannot be confirmed. Per the germline V gene, CDR1 is SGHRS and CDR2 is YFSETQ. This CDR3 has 13 residues.

The chain couples TRBV7-2 to TRBJ2-7; TCRdb calls TRBD2, which cannot be checked without DNA. In germline, CDR1 is SGHTA, CDR2 FQGNSA. The CDR3 contains 12 residues. CDR3 amino acids: CASSFVREGQYF.

The V gene is TRBV27, the J gene TRBJ2-7; lacking DNA, the TRBD1 call made by TCRdb goes unchecked. CDR1 is MNHEY, CDR2 SMNVEV, per germline (reference sequence). The CDR3 sequence is 15 residues long. CDR3 region: CASSFWDRGSSEQYF.

This chain joins TRBV10-3 and TRBJ2-3; absent DNA, TCRdb's TRBD1 call cannot be checked. CDR3 size: 11 residues. Looked up from germline, CDR1 is ENHRY and CDR2 is SYGVKD. This chain's CDR3 is CAINRGSTQYF.

The V and J genes are TRBV24-1 and TRBJ2-5; the TCRdb call, TRBD2, lacks DNA for checking. Germline loops: CDR1 KGHDR, CDR2 SFDVKD. The CDR3 is made up of 15 amino acids. CDR3 loop: CATSDRRLGRETQYF.

This rearrangement joins TRBV12-3 or TRBV12-4 to TRBJ2-5. CDR3 length equals 13 residues. The CDR3 protein is CASSSTFKETQYF.

The chain carries TRBV20-1 and TRBJ1-3; the TCRdb call, TRBD1, lacks DNA for checking. The CDR3 has 14 residues. Per germline, CDR1 DFQATT and CDR2 SNEGSKA (reference sequence). CDR3 in amino acids: CSALRDLSGNTIYF.